Below, one T cell receptor beta chain is given with its context. The antigen remains unidentified. This CDR3 contains 14 residues. The germline CDR1 and CDR2 sequences are MNHEY and SVGAGI. V lost 2 bases to trimming and J lost 6 bases, with 13 bases between them. The data were taken from a study of OX40 agonist ivuxolimab in advanced cancers. Background on the study: Given to patients was ivuxolimab, an agonistic anti-OX40 (CD134) antibody. Every patient in dose escalation had hepatocellular carcinoma, melanoma, renal cell or head and neck cancer. Study observations and caveats: Both CD4+ and CD8+ T cell populations in blood had undergone clonal expansion by week 6 at 0.1 to 3.0 mg/kg. In the expanded peripheral T cells, antigen specificity was never determined.

The repertoire was sequenced with immunoSEQ multiplex PCR; TCRdb's copy has only in-frame clones and lacks some. The table records some 150,000 clones, about 92% of them present only once. The TCR comes from an adult with an advanced solid tumor such as melanoma, head and neck, liver or kidney cancer. Sequences were derived from CD4+ or CD8+ T cells sorted from blood, sampled in a trial of the OX40 agonist ivuxolimab. The rearrangement links TRBV6-5 to TRBJ1-1; D gene unclear. CDR3 in amino acids: CASSYRVEKAEAFF. DNA of the CDR3: TGTGCCAGCAGTTACAGGGTCGAAAAGGCTGAAGCTTTCTTT.